This is a list of T cell receptor beta chains from one sample in a study of glioma-infiltrating T cells. TCRdb ran MiXCR on the multiplex PCR reads and lists one entry per CDR3 protein. The sample contains approximately 120,000 distinct CDR3 sequences, less than 30% of which appear only once. The sequencing sample was made of glioma tissue, nonneoplastic brain tissue, or PBMCs (not recorded which). The source of these receptors is a human donor with low-grade glioma or glioblastoma, undergoing nonglioma brain surgery, or in good health (not recorded which). The CDR3 runs from the conserved cysteine through the conserved F or W. The order of the fields is J gene, V gene, D gene, clone size, CDR3 protein, CDR3 DNA. The D gene is left open where the match is weak. Clone sizes are given selectively: once, few, many, or a class where the clone is expanded.

>TRBJ2-3|TRBV28|NA|many
CASWTRQRSGADTQYF
TGTGCCAGCTGGACCCGACAGCGAAGTGGAGCAGATACGCAGTATTTT
>TRBJ1-5|TRBV20-1|NA|NA
CSPDRRDSNQPQHF
TGCAGTCCAGACAGAAGGGATAGCAATCAGCCCCAGCATTTT
>TRBJ2-1|TRBV2|TRBD2|many
CASNRGLAASYNEQFF
TGTGCCAGCAACCGAGGACTAGCGGCCTCTTACAATGAGCAGTTCTTC
>TRBJ2-6|TRBV28|TRBD1|many
CASRGGGELSGANVLTF
TGTGCCAGCCGAGGGGGCGGCGAACTCTCTGGGGCCAACGTCCTGACTTTC
>TRBJ2-7|TRBV4-1|NA|few
CASRDTKHDYEQYF
TGCGCCAGCAGAGACACCAAACATGACTACGAGCAGTACTTC
>TRBJ2-5|TRBV11-2|NA|many
CASSMDRDTTRQETQYF
TGTGCCAGCAGCATGGACCGGGACACCACCCGCCAAGAGACCCAGTACTTC
>TRBJ2-7|TRBV2|NA|NA
CASIRGGSYEQYF
TGTGCCAGCATCAGGGGCGGCTCCTACGAGCAGTACTTC
>TRBJ1-2|TRBV4-3|NA|NA
CASSQDIQVKYGYTF
TGCGCCAGCAGCCAAGATATACAGGTGAAATATGGCTACACCTTC
>TRBJ2-1|TRBV20-1|TRBD2|many
CSATAGSSYNEQFF
TGCAGTGCTACAGCGGGGAGCTCCTACAATGAGCAGTTCTTC
>TRBJ2-7|TRBV7-8|NA|many
CASSLVGGPFTYEQYF
TGTGCCAGCAGCTTAGTGGGGGGCCCATTCACCTACGAGCAGTACTTC
>TRBJ2-3|TRBV7-2|NA|many
CASSLGGISTDTQYF
TGTGCCAGCAGCTTAGGGGGGATTAGCACAGATACGCAGTATTTT
>TRBJ2-1|TRBV27|TRBD2|once
CASSPMGGTSGTHEQFF
TGTGCCAGCAGCCCTATGGGCGGTACTAGCGGGACCCACGAGCAGTTCTTC
>TRBJ1-1|TRBV29-1|NA|NA
CSVAAGLGNTEAFF
TGCAGCGTGGCCGCAGGGCTTGGGAACACTGAAGCTTTCTTT
>TRBJ2-7|TRBV29-1|TRBD1|few
CSVGTGVEQYF
TGCAGCGTGGGGACAGGCGTGGAGCAGTACTTC
>TRBJ2-5|TRBV15|NA|many
CATSRGIGDQETQYF
TGTGCCACCAGCAGAGGAATAGGGGACCAAGAGACCCAGTACTTC
>TRBJ2-1|TRBV25-1|TRBD2|many
CASSDSGGAADEQFF
TGTGCCAGCAGTGATAGCGGGGGGGCCGCGGATGAGCAGTTCTTC
>TRBJ1-1|TRBV19|TRBD1|NA
CASRLPGTAGTKEAFF
TGTGCCAGTAGACTCCCCGGGACAGCTGGGACTAAAGAAGCTTTCTTT
>TRBJ2-6|TRBV29-1|NA|many
CSVEGVPGANVLTF
TGCAGCGTTGAGGGAGTTCCCGGGGCCAACGTCCTGACTTTC
>TRBJ2-3|TRBV6-6|TRBD2|many
CASSYSASGVRDTQYF
TGTGCCAGCAGTTACTCAGCTAGCGGGGTTAGAGATACGCAGTATTTT
>TRBJ2-7|TRBV5-1|NA|many
CASNRDWSSYEQYF
TGCGCCAGCAATAGGGACTGGAGTTCCTACGAGCAGTACTTC
>TRBJ2-7|TRBV4-3|NA|few
CASSQGGVSYYEQYF
TGCGCCAGCAGCCAAGGGGGGGTCAGCTACTACGAGCAGTACTTC
>TRBJ1-5|TRBV7-2|NA|many
CASSPSANQPQHF
TGTGCCAGCAGCCCCTCTGCCAATCAGCCCCAGCATTTT
>TRBJ1-2|TRBV11-3|TRBD1|few
CASSPRGQGNYGYTF
TGTGCCAGCAGCCCCCGCGGACAGGGGAACTATGGCTACACCTTC
>TRBJ2-7|TRBV5-1|TRBD2|many
CASSLVAGYEQYF
TGCGCCAGCAGCTTGGTAGCGGGCTACGAGCAGTACTTC
>TRBJ2-3|TRBV18|TRBD2|many
CASSPLRGGPDTQYF
TGTGCCAGCTCACCCCTCCGGGGGGGCCCGGATACGCAGTATTTT
>TRBJ2-1|TRBV7-2|TRBD2|many
CASRLTSGNYNEQFF
TGTGCCAGCAGGCTAACTAGCGGGAATTACAATGAGCAGTTCTTC
>TRBJ2-7|TRBV5-4|NA|many
CASSLGGIGSYEQYF
TGTGCCAGCAGCTTGGGGGGGATCGGCTCTTACGAGCAGTACTTC
>TRBJ1-5|TRBV18|NA|many
CASSPLDSHNQPQHF
TGTGCCAGCTCCCCGTTGGACAGCCACAATCAGCCCCAGCATTTT
>TRBJ2-1|TRBV20-1|TRBD1|many
CSAQGDRVNEQFF
TGCAGTGCTCAGGGGGACAGGGTAAATGAGCAGTTCTTC
>TRBJ2-2|TRBV19|NA|NA
CATHWMSGELLF
TGTGCCACCCATTGGATGTCCGGGGAGCTGCTTTTT
>TRBJ2-2|TRBV19|TRBD1|many
CASSSETGSTGELFF
TGTGCCAGTAGTTCTGAGACAGGGTCAACCGGGGAGCTGTTTTTT
>TRBJ2-6|TRBV3-1|NA|few
CASSQNEANVLTF
TGTGCCAGCAGCCAAAACGAGGCCAACGTCCTGACTTTC
>TRBJ2-7|TRBV29-1|NA|many
CSAQGLEQYF
TGCAGCGCACAGGGTTTAGAGCAGTACTTC
>TRBJ1-5|TRBV18|TRBD1|many
CASSTGGSNQPQHF
TGTGCCAGCTCTACAGGGGGGAGCAATCAGCCCCAGCATTTT
>TRBJ2-7|TRBV12-3/TRBV12-4|TRBD2|NA
CASSLVSGREQYF
TGTGCCAGCAGTTTAGTTAGCGGGCGCGAGCAGTACTTC
>TRBJ2-5|TRBV27|TRBD1|many
CASSLGTGGGEETQYF
TGTGCCAGCAGTTTAGGGACAGGGGGCGGCGAGGAGACCCAGTACTTC
>TRBJ1-5|TRBV7-3|NA|many
CASSLRPASNQPQHF
TGTGCCAGCAGCTTACGGCCGGCTAGCAATCAGCCCCAGCATTTT
>TRBJ1-2|TRBV12-3/TRBV12-4|NA|few
CASSTGQLNYGYTF
TGTGCCAGCAGTACCGGCCAGCTAAACTATGGCTACACCTTC
>TRBJ1-2|TRBV5-1|NA|many
CASSLTTYGYTF
TGCGCCAGCAGCTTGACCACCTATGGCTACACCTTC
>TRBJ1-6|TRBV5-4|NA|few
CASGINTGTKYSPLHF
TGTGCCAGCGGGATCAATACCGGGACTAAATATTCACCCCTCCACTTT
>TRBJ2-7|TRBV20-1|NA|many
CSAREDSSGEQYF
TGCAGTGCTAGAGAGGACAGTTCGGGTGAGCAGTACTTC
>TRBJ2-3|TRBV20-1|TRBD2|many
CSAWTSRDTDTQYF
TGCAGTGCGTGGACTAGCCGGGACACAGATACGCAGTATTTT
>TRBJ2-3|TRBV4-2|NA|many
CASSQGGTHTDTQYF
TGTGCCAGCAGCCAAGGGGGGACCCACACAGATACGCAGTATTTT
>TRBJ2-5|TRBV28|TRBD2|many
CASSWLAGVVETQYF
TGTGCCAGCAGTTGGCTAGCGGGAGTCGTTGAGACCCAGTACTTC
>TRBJ2-7|TRBV29-1|TRBD1|many
CSVDGQGADEQYF
TGCAGCGTTGACGGACAGGGTGCGGACGAGCAGTACTTC
>TRBJ2-7|TRBV7-2|NA|many
CASSLARPTEQYF
TGTGCCAGCAGCTTAGCGCGTCCAACTGAGCAGTACTTC
>TRBJ1-5|TRBV12-3/TRBV12-4|NA|many
CASTLGGVGNQPQHF
TGTGCCAGCACCCTTGGGGGGGTTGGCAATCAGCCCCAGCATTTT
>TRBJ2-2|TRBV29-1|NA|NA
CSVVGDGELFF
TGCAGCGTTGTGGGGGACGGGGAGCTGTTTTTT
>TRBJ1-1|TRBV6-1|NA|many
CASVGRGDTEAFF
TGTGCCAGCGTTGGGAGGGGGGACACTGAAGCTTTCTTT
>TRBJ1-5|TRBV28|TRBD1|many
CASSSTGGYSNQPQHF
TGTGCCAGCAGTTCGACAGGGGGCTATAGCAATCAGCCCCAGCATTTT
>TRBJ2-1|TRBV6-2/TRBV6-3|NA|NA
CASGRPGTYEQFF
TGTGCCAGCGGACGGCCGGGGACCTATGAGCAGTTCTTC
>TRBJ2-1|TRBV4-1|NA|many
CASSQGTYYNEQFF
TGCGCCAGCAGCCAAGGGACGTACTACAATGAGCAGTTCTTC
>TRBJ2-1|TRBV7-2|TRBD2|NA
CASSPPGLAGVNEQFF
TGTGCCAGCAGTCCGCCGGGACTAGCGGGGGTCAATGAGCAGTTCTTC
>TRBJ2-3|TRBV30|NA|NA
CAWVDTDTQYF
TGTGCCTGGGTAGATACGGATACGCAGTATTTT